This record concerns one TCR beta chain sequence. This record comes from a study of T cell repertoires in cytomegalovirus infection. Study as a whole: Indications came from public TCR beta signatures; they pointed to CMV infection and to a matching HLA type.

TCRdb itself ran the reads through MiXCR, one entry per CDR3 protein. The table records nearly 450,000 distinct CDR3 sequences, approximately 31% of them present only once. The CDR3 covers 16 residues. The germline V and J ends were trimmed by 4 bases and 9 bases, with 22 bases remaining between them. Germline values: CDR1 MDHEN, CDR2 SYDVKM. The origin of this receptor is a human donor in good health (CMV status not recorded). Some clones in this sample may be carry-over from other donors' samples. The specimen was PBMCs. The chain has TRBV28 and TRBJ1-5, with a tentative D call TRBD1 (6 bases). The CDR3 bases are TGTGCCAGCAGTTCCCCGAAAACAGGGATCGAGCGGCCCCAGCATTTT. Translation gives CASSSPKTGIERPQHF.